The clone carrying this T cell receptor beta chain was observed once. Antigen unknown. At the time of sampling, donors were nominally healthy, though unrecorded immune exposures were likely. These data originate in a study of cytomegalovirus exposure and HLA in healthy donors. The germline V and J ends were trimmed by 0 bases and 3 bases, with 9 bases remaining between them. The CDR3 loop spans 14 amino acids. Per the germline V gene, CDR1 is SGHKS and CDR2 is YYEKEE (reference sequence). The PCR was carried out with 60 Vbeta primers and 13 Jbeta primers. Sequencing used immunoSEQ multiplex PCR; TCRdb keeps in-frame clones, though not all of them. Among 100,000 to 150,000 clones listed, around 80% were seen once. Regarding the study as a whole: Sequencing probably produced one cluster of sequence variants that were highly shared. As immune exposure information, only CMV serostatus was available. As confirmed in vitro, three CMV-associated chains were specific for CMV antigens.

The sequencing input was PBMCs. This receptor was taken from a man in his forties or fifties in good health and CMV-seronegative. The rearrangement uses TRBV5-5 and TRBJ1-1; D not certain. DNA for the CDR3: TGTGCCAGCAGCTTGGGCGGTTTTCACACTGAAGCTTTCTTT. This codes for CASSLGGFHTEAFF.